The 18 T cell receptor beta chains presented below share a single source sample, sequenced in a study of metastatic and nonmetastatic thyroid tumors (dated by TCRdb to 2020 to 2022). Libraries were built with PCR. The data were produced on an Illumina HiSeq 4000. TCRdb handled the public reads itself, with Q25 trimming in fastp and clone calling in MiXCR, and kept productive beta chains. The sample contains roughly 98,000 clones, about 15% of them found a single time. In total, the top ten clones hold 3.6% of the sample. No patient had received any treatment before thyroid surgery. Specimen: blood. These receptors were taken from a female donor with papillary thyroid cancer or a benign thyroid nodule (not recorded which). Some clones in this sample may be carry-over from other donors' samples.

Many counts were recorded for this clone. The chain joins TRBV27 to TRBJ1-4; TRBD1 agrees at 7 bases. The CDR3 length is 15 residues. From germline, CDR1 is MNHEY and CDR2 SMNVEV (reference sequence). Unmatched junction bases numbered 6, after V lost 3 bases and J lost 5 bases. The CDR3, as DNA: TGTGCCAGCAGTTTGGCCCCGGGACAGAATGAAAAACTGTTTTTT. Translation: CASSLAPGQNEKLFF. Based on the CDR3 plus reference TRBV27 and TRBJ1-4, the full variable domain is EAQVTQNPRYLITVTGKKLTVTCSQNMNHEYMSWYRQDPGLGLRQIYYSMNVEVTDKGDVPEGYKVSRKEKRNFPLILESPSPNQTSLYFCASSLAPGQNEKLFFGSGTQLSVL.

For this clone: This specimen includes other DNA sequences encoding the same CDR3. The chain recombines TRBV20-1 with TRBJ2-3; D perhaps matches TRBD2 (5 bases). Trimming took off 3 bases at V and 6 bases at J, with 16 bases between the two ends. This CDR3 is built from 14 residues. Germline CDR1 and CDR2: DFQATT and SNEGSKA (reference sequence). The CDR3 loop is CSARIIEGRDTQYF. CDR3 in DNA: TGCAGTGCTAGGATAATCGAGGGCAGGGATACGCAGTATTTT.

At least ten counts were recorded for this clone. The gene calls are TRBV13 and TRBJ1-1; 7 nucleotides align to TRBD1. Germline lookup yields CDR1 PRHDT and CDR2 FYEKMQ (reference sequence). The CDR3 has 15 amino acids. V shed 3 bases and J 1 base; nucleotides not matched to a gene: 5. The CDR3 nucleotides read TGTGCCAGCAGCTTTCCCTCAGGGGGGAACACTGAAGCTTTCTTT. It specifies CASSFPSGGNTEAFF.

This clone was detected a few times. This chain connects TRBV6-1 to TRBJ1-5, with a weak D call TRBD1 (6 bases). Per the germline V gene, CDR1 is MNHNS and CDR2 is SASEGT. This CDR3 has 16 residues. The ends were cut back, 6 bases at V and 2 bases at J, with 17 bases in the middle. CDR3 protein: CASRRTGYLGNQPQHF. DNA for the CDR3: TGTGCCAGCAGACGCACAGGGTACCTTGGCAATCAGCCCCAGCATTTT.

The table lists this clone with many counts. CDR3 protein: CASSAGPSSYEQYF. The CDR3 region has the DNA TGTGCCAGCAGCGCGGGGCCAAGCTCCTACGAGCAGTACTTC. The chain recombines TRBV12-3 or TRBV12-4 with TRBJ2-7; tentative D call: TRBD2 (6 bases). Trimming took 6 bases from V and 0 from J, leaving 12 bases between them. The CDR3 extends over 14 amino acids.

This clone appeared many times. The chain is built from TRBV3-1 and TRBJ2-5; D is uncertain. V was shortened by 3 bases and J by 2 bases, with 10 bases between the two germline ends. This CDR3 has 14 residues. Per the germline V gene, CDR1 is LGHDT and CDR2 is YNNKEL (reference sequence). The DNA for the CDR3 is TGTGCCAGCAGCCATCGAGACGTTCAAGAGACCCAGTACTTC. Its translation is CASSHRDVQETQYF.

This clone was seen a few times. A much larger clone differs from this one at a single base, so this may be a read error. This chain uses TRBV5-1 with TRBJ2-1, with TRBD1 matching 8 bases. The CDR3 has 16 residues. Germline loops: CDR1 SGHRS, CDR2 YFSETQ. J was trimmed by 2 bases and V by 4 bases; bases with no gene match: 8. The CDR3 region is CASSMIPGGTYNEQFF. The CDR3 DNA is TGCGCCAGCAGCATGATACCAGGGGGCACCTACAATGAGCAGTTCTTC.

This clone was counted at least ten times. The chain combines TRBV4-2 with TRBJ2-7; D call uncertain. CDR3 length: 14 residues. The ends were cut back, 1 base at V and 4 bases at J, with 11 bases in the middle. Germline CDR1 LGHNA, CDR2 YNFKEQ. CDR3 nucleotide sequence: TGTGCCAGCAGCCAAGTTCAGTACTCTTACGAGCAGTACTTC. Amino acid sequence: CASSQVQYSYEQYF.

This clone has a count of ten or more. This rearrangement joins TRBV7-9 to TRBJ2-7; D is unclear. Trimming took 3 bases from V and 3 from J, leaving 9 bases between them. From germline, CDR1 is SEHNR and CDR2 FQNEAQ (reference sequence). The CDR3 spans 13 residues. DNA of the CDR3: TGTGCCAGCAGCTTGGCCAGCAGCTACGAGCAGTACTTC. Translating gives CASSLASSYEQYF. Using reference TRBV7-9 and TRBJ2-7 for the parts outside the CDR3, the full variable domain is DTGVSQNPRHKITKRGQNVTFRCDPISEHNRLYWYRQTLGQGPEFLTYFQNEAQLEKSRLLSDRFSAERPKGSFSTLEIQRTEQGDSAMYLCASSLASSYEQYFGPGTRLTVT.

This clone was seen only a few times. V and J are TRBV18 and TRBJ2-3, with D perhaps matching TRBD1 (5 bases). The CDR3 totals 16 residues. V dropped 4 bases and J dropped 0 bases, with 14 bases sitting between them. CDR1 and CDR2 from the germline V gene are KGHSH and LQKENI. In DNA, the CDR3 is TGTGCCAGCTCACTATTGACAGAACCTAGCACAGATACGCAGTATTTT. This translates into CASSLLTEPSTDTQYF. The variable domain in full, completed from reference TRBV18 and TRBJ2-3, reads NAGVMQNPRHLVRRRGQEARLRCSPMKGHSHVYWYRQLPEEGLKFMVYLQKENIIDESGMPKERFSAEFPKEGPSILRIQQVVRGDSAAYFCASSLLTEPSTDTQYFGPGTRLTVL.

In its sample, this clone was seen many times. The V call is TRBV20-1, the J call TRBJ2-1, with D uncertain. Germline CDR1 is DFQATT and CDR2 is SNEGSKA (reference sequence). This CDR3 has 11 residues. Trimming cost V 8 bases and J 9 bases, with 14 bases left between them. The CDR3 spells CSPYLLGEQFF. The CDR3 region has the DNA TGCAGTCCCTACCTGCTGGGTGAGCAGTTCTTC.

This clone was seen repeatedly, ten times or more. The J gene is TRBJ1-6, the V gene TRBV7-9; D remains ambiguous. The germline gives CDR1 SEHNR, CDR2 FQNEAQ (reference sequence). Trimming took off 1 base at V and 8 bases at J, with 6 bases between the two ends. The CDR3 has 13 residues. The CDR3 loop is CASSLEPYSPLHF. As DNA, the CDR3 is TGTGCCAGCAGCTTAGAACCTTATTCACCCCTCCACTTT.

In the case of this clone: Since a much larger clone is just one base distant, this may be a read error. Other DNA sequences from this sample encode an identical CDR3 as well. This rearrangement joins TRBV4-2 to TRBJ1-1; D remains unclear. Germline-derived CDR1 and CDR2 are LGHNA and YNFKEQ. The CDR3 is 15 residues long. The DNA for the CDR3 is TGTGCGAGCAGCCAAGGAAGTCAGGAGTCCCCTGAAGCTTTCTTT. Translation gives CASSQGSQESPEAFF.

This clone was counted at least ten times. The gene calls are TRBV4-1 and TRBJ1-2; D remains unclear. The length of the CDR3 is 12 residues. The germline V and J ends were trimmed by 3 bases and 8 bases, with 10 bases remaining between them. Germline values: CDR1 MGHRA, CDR2 YSYEKL. CDR3 residues: CASSQGQRGYTF. The CDR3 DNA is TGCGCCAGCAGCCAGGGCCAGCGGGGCTACACCTTC.

The rearrangement joins TRBV6-2 or TRBV6-3 to TRBJ2-1; either TRBD1 or TRBD2 may supply D (5 bases each). Looked up from germline, CDR1 is MNHEY and CDR2 is SVGEGT. V was trimmed by 2 bases and J by 7 bases, leaving 6 bases between them. The CDR3 runs to 12 residues. This CDR3 is CASSYEGNEQFF. The DNA for the CDR3 is TGTGCCAGCAGTTACGAGGGGAATGAGCAGTTCTTC.

This clone was counted ten times or more. The chain uses TRBV30 and TRBJ2-3, with TRBD1 matching 7 bases. The CDR3 covers 16 residues. V was clipped by 3 bases and J by 1 base; unmatched bases: 10. Looked up from germline, CDR1 is GTSNPN and CDR2 is SVGIG (reference sequence). In nucleotides, the CDR3 is TGTGCCTGGAGAAGTAAAGACCAGGGGGGCACAGATACGCAGTATTTT. This sequence encodes CAWRSKDQGGTDTQYF.

Comments on this clone: This may stem from a read error, because a much larger clone lies one nucleotide away. Distinct nucleotide sequences in the sample also encode this CDR3. CDR3 amino acids: CASSSGTGLTGELFF. The CDR3 DNA reads as TGTGCCAGCAGTTCCGGGACTGGGCTCACCGGGGAGCTGTTTTTT. The genes are TRBV27 and TRBJ2-2, with D possibly TRBD2 on 6 matching bases. Trimming took 4 bases from V and 4 from J, leaving 13 bases between them. CDR3 length equals 15 residues. The germline gives CDR1 MNHEY, CDR2 SMNVEV (reference sequence).

This clone occurred many times. The chain employs TRBV19 and TRBJ2-7, with D unclear. V was clipped by 0 bases and J by 0 bases, with 9 bases between them. Per germline, CDR1 LNHDA and CDR2 SQIVND (reference sequence). There are 15 residues in the CDR3. Here the CDR3 reads CASSIDGSYSYEQYF. In DNA form, the CDR3 reads TGTGCCAGTAGTATAGACGGCTCATACTCCTACGAGCAGTACTTC.